This TCR beta chain was sequenced during a study of cytomegalovirus exposure and HLA in healthy donors. For this clone: What it binds is unknown. A read error may account for a junction end that differs from germline.

The germline V gene has CDR1 SEHNR and CDR2 FQNEAQ (reference sequence). CDR3 length equals 15 residues. PCR was performed using 60 Vbeta and 13 Jbeta primers. Sequencing was performed with immunoSEQ multiplex PCR; in TCRdb, only in-frame clones are kept and a portion is missing. The table has around 100,000 clones, approximately 81% seen once. Study-level points and caveats: While the bulk of TCR sequences proved rare, some public TCRs turned up in many donors. Exclusion applied to some V segments, including TRBV6-2 and TRBV6-3, as they were indistinguishable.

This sequence originates from a woman under 30 in good health and CMV-seropositive. Material for sequencing was PBMCs. The chain is built from TRBV7-9 and TRBJ2-1; 10 nucleotides align to TRBD2. CDR3 region: CSSSPGTSVYNEQFF. The DNA for the CDR3 is TGTTCCAGCAGCCCCGGGACTAGCGTCTACAATGAGCAGTTCTTC.